The rows below give T cell receptor beta chains drawn from one sample of a study of identifying expanded T cells in peripheral blood. Sequenced by immunoSEQ multiplex PCR; TCRdb stores in-frame clones only, minus some. In the table there are tens of thousands of clones, 70% to 90% of which are singletons. Sequences were obtained from blood. The receptors shown here come from a person aged 18-70 years in good health. Each CDR3 is given with its conserved first and last residue. The D gene is left open where the match is weak. Some rows mark clone size as missing; the rest say once, few, many or name a class of expanded clone.

V gene	clone size	J gene	D gene	CDR3 protein	CDR3 DNA
TRBV6-1	NA	TRBJ1-2	NA	CASALTSRVTYGYTF	TGTGCCAGCGCTTTAACTTCCAGGGTGACCTATGGCTACACCTTC
TRBV28	NA	TRBJ1-4	NA	CASSVAGENEKLFF	TGTGCCAGCAGTGTGGCAGGGGAAAATGAAAAACTGTTTTTT
TRBV2	once	TRBJ2-2	TRBD2	CASSALAGADTGELFF	TGTGCCAGCAGTGCACTAGCGGGGGCCGACACCGGGGAGCTGTTTTTT
TRBV28	NA	TRBJ1-1	NA	CASRGEDFRDTEAFF	TGTGCCAGCCGGGGAGAGGACTTTAGAGACACTGAAGCTTTCTTT
TRBV6-1	few	TRBJ1-2	NA	CASSEEGRYYGYTF	TGTGCCAGCAGTGAAGAGGGACGGTACTATGGCTACACCTTC
TRBV6-1	many	TRBJ1-2	NA	CASTEGVGSPWGYTF	TGTGCCAGCACGGAGGGGGTCGGGAGCCCCTGGGGCTACACCTTC
TRBV5-1	NA	TRBJ2-7	NA	CASSLEVGLTSYEQYF	TGCGCCAGCAGCTTGGAAGTCGGGTTGACATCCTACGAGCAGTACTTC
TRBV11-2	NA	TRBJ1-1	NA	CASSLLLGGGTEAFF	TGTGCCAGCAGCTTACTTTTGGGGGGCGGGACTGAAGCTTTCTTT
TRBV11-3	NA	TRBJ1-2	NA	CASSNSLVDRYGYTF	TGTGCCAGCAGCAATTCTCTGGTAGATCGCTATGGCTACACCTTC
TRBV7-8	NA	TRBJ1-1	NA	CASSLSLHTEAFF	TGTGCCAGCAGCTTATCTCTCCACACTGAAGCTTTCTTT
TRBV19	once	TRBJ2-3	NA	CASMVGASARSSTDTQYF	TGTGCCAGTATGGTAGGTGCTAGCGCCCGATCTAGCACAGATACGCAGTATTTT
TRBV27	NA	TRBJ2-7	NA	CASSLGVRDYEQYF	TGTGCCAGCAGTTTAGGTGTCAGGGACTACGAGCAGTACTTC
TRBV5-1	NA	TRBJ2-2	NA	CASSLSGDTGELFF	TGCGCCAGCAGCTTGTCAGGGGATACCGGGGAGCTGTTTTTT
TRBV19	medium-sized	TRBJ1-6	NA	CASSMLPGPDSPLHF	TGTGCCAGTAGTATGCTCCCCGGGCCGGATTCACCCCTCCACTTT
TRBV7-6	once	TRBJ2-5	TRBD1	CASSLSRQGRFETQYF	TGTGCCAGCAGCTTATCCCGACAGGGTAGATTCGAGACCCAGTACTTC
TRBV19	NA	TRBJ1-2	NA	CASSLARKGYTF	TGTGCCAGTAGTTTAGCCAGGAAAGGCTACACCTTC
TRBV4-1	NA	TRBJ2-3	TRBD1	CASSPGQISTDTQYF	TGCGCCAGCAGCCCGGGACAGATAAGCACAGATACGCAGTATTTT
TRBV11-1	once	TRBJ1-1	NA	CASSSPPSLVAFF	TGTGCCAGCAGCTCCCCACCGAGCCTAGTAGCTTTCTTT
TRBV5-8	NA	TRBJ2-2	TRBD1	CASSFRGRNTGELFF	TGTGCCAGCAGCTTCAGGGGGCGGAACACCGGGGAGCTGTTTTTT